This entry lists 27 T cell receptor beta chains sequenced from one sample in a study of blood T cells in healthy people across ages. PCR was performed a second time for about 7 to 11 cycles using a sample-barcoded 5' primer and a J-beta primer mix. In TCRdb, the 5' RACE reads were re-called with MiXCR into one record per CDR3 protein. This table holds over 950,000 distinct CDR3 sequences, 35% to 45% found once. Sequencing used blood. The receptors stem from a man aged 18 to 30 in good health.

This clonotype was observed a few times. The chain is built from TRBV20-1 and TRBJ2-3; the D is unclear. The CDR3 has 13 residues. Trimming cost V 3 bases and J 0 bases, with 7 bases left between them. From germline, CDR1 is DFQATT and CDR2 SNEGSKA (reference sequence). In nucleotides, the CDR3 is TGCAGTGCTAGGCCTACTAGCACAGATACGCAGTATTTT. It specifies CSARPTSTDTQYF.

This clonotype was seen only once. This rearrangement joins TRBV6-5 to TRBJ1-2, with unresolved D. Germline V CDR1 and CDR2: MNHEY, SVGAGI. Trimming cost V 2 bases and J 13 bases, with 20 bases left between them. The CDR3 has 14 residues. DNA for the CDR3: TGTGCCAGCAGTTACCTACGAGATAGGATCACGTTCACCTTC. It is translated as CASSYLRDRITFTF.

The gene calls are TRBV20-1 and TRBJ1-2, with 9 bases that match TRBD1. The CDR3 extends over 15 amino acids. In germline, CDR1 is DFQATT, CDR2 SNEGSKA (reference sequence). Trimming at V came to 6 bases and at J to 2 bases, leaving 10 bases not matched to a gene. CDR3 protein: CSAVAPGTGNYGYTF. DNA of the CDR3: TGCAGTGCCGTAGCCCCCGGGACAGGGAACTATGGCTACACCTTC.

The chain couples TRBV11-2 to TRBJ2-1; TRBD1 aligns across 9 bases. The end of the DNA is better explained by TRBJ2-7, so the J call may be wrong. The CDR3 spans 21 residues. The germline V gene has CDR1 SGHAT and CDR2 FQNNGV. CDR3 nucleotides: TGTGCCAGCAGCCAGGTCTCCGGGACAGGGAATATTAAGACGCGCTACAATGAGCAGTACTTC. Its translation is CASSQVSGTGNIKTRYNEQYF.

The chain couples TRBV5-1 to TRBJ1-2; 7 positions match TRBD1. The ends lost 4 bases at V and 8 bases at J; junction bases unmatched: 20. Germline CDR1 and CDR2: SGHRS and YFSETQ. The CDR3 runs to 17 residues. The CDR3 DNA follows: TGCGCCAGCAGCCGTCAGGGGGGACGTTCCTCACGAGGGGGCTACACCTTC. Its translation: CASSRQGGRSSRGGYTF.

There are a few counts of this clonotype. V is TRBV4-2 and J is TRBJ2-3; no definite D call. V was clipped by 8 bases and J by 6 bases, with 12 bases between them. The V gene's germline CDR1 is LGHNA and CDR2 YNFKEQ. This CDR3 region has 12 residues. The DNA for the CDR3 is TGTGCCAGCCACCATTTCGGGGATACGCAGTATTTT. Its translation is CASHHFGDTQYF.

The J gene is TRBJ2-5, the V gene TRBV6-5, with D unresolved. The ends were cut back, 2 bases at V and 4 bases at J, with 14 bases in the middle. From germline, CDR1 is MNHEY and CDR2 SVGAGI. The CDR3 extends over 15 amino acids. CDR3 DNA sequence: TGTGCCAGCAGTTACGGTTATATAGGGCGAGAGACCCAGTACTTC. Translating it yields CASSYGYIGRETQYF.

In its sample, this clonotype was seen a few times. The rearrangement uses TRBV6-5 and TRBJ1-5; 7 bases align to TRBD1. Trimming cost V 6 bases and J 3 bases; bases outside gene matches: 2. The germline CDR1 and CDR2 sequences are MNHEY and SVGAGI. The CDR3 runs 13 residues. CDR3 in amino acids: CASRGQINQPQHF. The CDR3 DNA reads as TGTGCCAGCAGGGGACAGATCAATCAGCCCCAGCATTTT.

This chain uses TRBV6-2 or TRBV6-3 with TRBJ1-1; D gene uncertain. CDR1 MNHEY and CDR2 SVGEGT come from the germline V gene. The V gene lost 8 bases and the J gene lost 7 bases, with 11 bases spanning the gap. The CDR3 contains 11 residues. CDR3 nucleotide sequence: TGTGCCAGCTCAATGGGATTTGAAGCTTTCTTT. Translated, it gives CASSMGFEAFF.

This chain connects TRBV9 to TRBJ2-1; D is possibly TRBD1 or TRBD2 (5 bases each). The CDR3 runs 14 residues. The ends were cut back, 3 bases at V and 5 bases at J, with 12 bases in the middle. Germline V gives CDR1 SGDLS, CDR2 YYNGEE. CDR3 amino acids: CASSGGTSNNEQFF. The DNA of the CDR3 is TGTGCCAGCAGCGGGGGGACGTCCAACAATGAGCAGTTCTTC. Full variable domain (outside the CDR3, taken from reference TRBV9 and TRBJ2-1): DSGVTQTPKHLITATGQRVTLRCSPRSGDLSVYWYQQSLDQGLQFLIQYYNGEERAKGNILERFSAQQFPDLHSELNLSSLELGDSALYFCASSGGTSNNEQFFGPGTRLTVL.

This clonotype was counted between two and nine times. The chain is built from TRBV5-1 and TRBJ1-6, with D possibly TRBD1 on 6 matching bases. Germline CDR1 reads SGHRS; CDR2 reads YFSETQ. The CDR3 sequence is 15 residues long. V was pared by 1 base and J by 6 bases, with 11 bases between. CDR3: CASSLRGAGNSPLHF. The CDR3 nucleotides are TGCGCCAGCAGCTTGAGGGGGGCCGGTAATTCACCCCTCCACTTT.

The DNA of the CDR3 is TGTGCCATTGTCGGACAGGGGGGAGAAGGCTACACCTTC. This sequence encodes CAIVGQGGEGYTF. V is TRBV10-3 and J is TRBJ1-2, with 10 bases aligning to TRBD1. V lost 9 bases to trimming and J lost 8 bases; unmatched junction nucleotides: 9. CDR3 length: 13 residues. Per the germline V gene, CDR1 is ENHRY and CDR2 is SYGVKD.

The genes are TRBV14 and TRBJ2-7; D uncertain. The V end lost 0 bases, the J end lost 0 bases, and 12 bases lay between the germline ends. There are 16 residues in the CDR3. CDR1 and CDR2 from the germline V gene are SGHDN and FVKESK. The CDR3 region is CASSQDRALHSYEQYF. In DNA form, the CDR3 reads TGTGCCAGCAGCCAAGATAGGGCTTTGCACTCCTACGAGCAGTACTTC.

V usage is TRBV12-3 or TRBV12-4 and J usage is TRBJ1-1; TRBD1 is a possible D gene (5 bases). The V and J ends lost 5 bases and 6 bases respectively, with 16 bases between them. There are 14 residues in the CDR3. The CDR3 spells CASSVGGGGSEAFF. The CDR3 DNA sequence: TGTGCCAGCAGTGTCGGCGGGGGTGGGTCTGAAGCTTTCTTT.

The V and J genes are TRBV7-8 and TRBJ1-5; the match to TRBD1 covers 9 bases. This CDR3 has 15 amino acids. Germline assignment: CDR1 SGHVS and CDR2 FQNEAQ. V was clipped by 5 bases and J by 11 bases; unmatched bases: 13. CDR3: CASSPWGQGTSAQHF. The CDR3 coding sequence is TGTGCCAGCAGCCCCTGGGGACAGGGAACCTCTGCCCAGCATTTT.

This clonotype was counted ten times or more. This sequence joins TRBV7-8 and TRBJ2-3; no reliable D call. CDR3 length: 15 residues. V lost 0 bases to trimming and J lost 2 bases, with 9 bases between them. Germline V gene sequence: CDR1 SGHVS, CDR2 FQNEAQ. The CDR3 sequence is CASSLALTPTDTQYF. The CDR3, as DNA: TGTGCCAGCAGCTTAGCGCTAACCCCCACAGATACGCAGTATTTT.

Comments on this clonotype: The junction does not match germline at one end; this may be a read error. The chain couples TRBV4-2 to TRBJ1-4; tentative D call: TRBD1 (5 bases). This CDR3 has 15 residues. The germline CDR1 and CDR2 sequences are LGHNA and YNFKEQ. As DNA, the CDR3 is TGTGCCAGCAGCCAAGAAAACAGGCCTAATGAAAAACCGTTTTTT. This encodes CASSQENRPNEKPFF.

This chain joins TRBV5-1 and TRBJ1-2, with D perhaps matching TRBD1 (5 bases). V lost 0 bases, J lost 12 bases, and 12 bases lay in between. The germline V gene encodes CDR1 SGHRS and CDR2 YFSETQ. The CDR3 totals 12 residues. The CDR3 region has the DNA TGCGCCAGCAGCTTGGGAGACAGCAAACACACCTTC. It is translated as CASSLGDSKHTF.

Concerning this clonotype itself: The junction departs from germline at one end; a sequencing error may be responsible. The V gene is TRBV27, the J gene TRBJ1-1; D is undetermined. This CDR3 has 12 amino acids. Germline V CDR1 and CDR2: MNHEY, SMNVEV (reference sequence). CDR3 loop: CVSSNTPLGAFF. DNA for the CDR3: TGTGTCAGCAGTAATACTCCTTTGGGAGCTTTCTTT.

V gene TRBV6-6 combines with J gene TRBJ1-5; TRBD1 aligns across 10 bases. Looked up from germline, CDR1 is MNHNY and CDR2 is SVGAGI (reference sequence). The junction had 15 bases not matched to a gene; V was cut back by 6 bases and J by 7 bases. The CDR3 extends over 17 amino acids. CDR3 nucleotides: TGTGCCAGCAGCCCCCAGTCAGGGGGACAGGGGAGGCAGCCCCAGCATTTT. It yields the protein CASSPQSGGQGRQPQHF.

This chain connects TRBV20-1 to TRBJ1-1; D gene ambiguous. This CDR3 is built from 14 residues. CDR1 and CDR2 (germline): DFQATT, SNEGSKA (reference sequence). Trimming cost V 0 bases and J 5 bases, with 13 bases left between them. For the CDR3, the DNA is TGCAGTGCTAGAGATCGAGGCACCGGGACTGAAGCTTTCTTT. As protein: CSARDRGTGTEAFF.

There are a few counts of this clonotype. J is TRBJ1-2 and V is TRBV25-1; 7 bases map to TRBD1. Germline CDR1 and CDR2: MGHDK and SYGVNS. This CDR3 spans 14 amino acids. Trimming removed 5 bases from V and 4 bases from J; junction bases left unmatched: 7. CDR3 region: CASSKDGQVYGYTF. The CDR3 region has the DNA TGTGCCAGCAGTAAGGATGGACAGGTCTATGGCTACACCTTC.

The rearrangement links TRBV4-2 to TRBJ2-5, with TRBD2 matching 9 bases. The CDR3 runs to 14 residues. The V gene's germline CDR1 is LGHNA and CDR2 YNFKEQ. V lost 4 bases, J lost 4 bases, and 4 bases stayed unmatched. CDR3 bases: TGTGCCAGCAGCCCCGGGACTAGCCGAGAGACCCAGTACTTC. This sequence encodes CASSPGTSRETQYF.

The CDR3 nucleotides read TGTGCCAGCAGTTTACTGCCGGGGAACCAGCCCCAGCATTTT. Protein: CASSLLPGNQPQHF. V usage is TRBV28 and J usage is TRBJ1-5; D remains ambiguous. The germline V and J ends were trimmed by 2 bases and 7 bases, with 12 bases remaining between them. The germline gives CDR1 MDHEN, CDR2 SYDVKM. The CDR3 is 14 amino acids.

The V and J genes are TRBV7-8 and TRBJ1-5; TRBD1 might be the D (5 bases). V was trimmed by 5 bases and J by 7 bases, leaving 15 bases between them. Germline CDR1 SGHVS, CDR2 FQNEAQ. The CDR3 runs 14 residues. CDR3 DNA sequence: TGTGCCAGCAGCCATCCATGGGGGGGGCAGCCCCAGCATTTT. Its translation is CASSHPWGGQPQHF.

This clonotype was counted once. Written as DNA, the CDR3 is TGTGCCAGCAGCTTAGGTTGGTCGGGCTATGGCTACACCTTC. It codes for CASSLGWSGYGYTF. The genes are TRBV7-9 and TRBJ1-2; unclear D gene. The V gene lost 1 base and the J gene lost 4 bases, with 10 bases spanning the gap. The CDR3 contains 14 residues. The germline V gene encodes CDR1 SEHNR and CDR2 FQNEAQ (reference sequence).

The V call is TRBV3-1, the J call TRBJ1-4; no definite D call. V was pared by 2 bases and J by 1 base, with 5 bases between. The CDR3 extends over 14 amino acids. Germline CDR1 and CDR2: LGHDT and YNNKEL (reference sequence). The DNA of the CDR3 is TGTGCCAGCAGCCAACTGGGAACTAATGAAAAACTGTTTTTT. Translating gives CASSQLGTNEKLFF.